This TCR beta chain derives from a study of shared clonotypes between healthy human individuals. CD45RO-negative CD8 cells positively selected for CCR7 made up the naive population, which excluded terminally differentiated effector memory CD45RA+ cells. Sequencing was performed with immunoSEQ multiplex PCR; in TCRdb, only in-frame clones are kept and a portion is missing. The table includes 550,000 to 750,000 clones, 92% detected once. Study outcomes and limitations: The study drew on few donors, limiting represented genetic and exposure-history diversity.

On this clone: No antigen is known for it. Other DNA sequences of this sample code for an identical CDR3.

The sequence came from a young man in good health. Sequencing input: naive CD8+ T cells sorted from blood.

CDR3 sequence: CASSVGEGSEQYF. The CDR3 DNA is TGTGCCAGCAGCGTAGGGGAGGGTAGTGAGCAGTACTTC. The V gene is TRBV9, the J gene TRBJ2-7; 7 bases match TRBD2. Losses at the gene ends were 0 bases for V and 7 bases for J; bases not matched to a gene: 4. The germline gives CDR1 SGDLS, CDR2 YYNGEE. The CDR3 is 13 amino acids.